The 26 T cell receptor beta chains presented below share a single source sample, sequenced in a study of T cell responses to AZD1222 COVID-19 vaccine. Some clones are missing from TCRdb's copy, which holds only in-frame ones; the method was immunoSEQ multiplex PCR. The sample consists of about 110,000 clones, around 87% of them appearing once. This specimen was peripheral blood, taken 28 days after the second AZD1222 dose. The receptor source for this set is an adult who received the AZD1222 COVID-19 vaccine.

The chain is built from TRBV5-6 and TRBJ2-2; 8 nucleotides align to TRBD1. Germline V gives CDR1 SGHDT, CDR2 YYEEEE. V lost 3 bases to trimming and J lost 4 bases; unmatched junction nucleotides: 11. The CDR3 totals 17 residues. The CDR3: CASSWGTAGTGTGELFF. The CDR3 region has the DNA TGTGCCAGCAGCTGGGGTACCGCCGGGACAGGCACCGGGGAGCTGTTTTTT. Full variable domain (outside the CDR3, taken from reference TRBV5-6 and TRBJ2-2): DAGVTQSPTHLIKTRGQQVTLRCSPKSGHDTVSWYQQALGQGPQFIFQYYEEEERQRGNFPDRFSGHQFPNYSSELNVNALLLGDSALYLCASSWGTAGTGTGELFFGEGSRLTVL.

As to this clone: An end of the junction differs from the germline gene, which may be a read error. The rearrangement uses TRBV30 and TRBJ2-7, with D perhaps matching TRBD1 (6 bases). This CDR3 spans 13 amino acids. Germline CDR1 GTSNPN, CDR2 SVGIG (reference sequence). The CDR3 sequence: CAGRRTVSYEQYF. The DNA of the CDR3 is TGTGCCGGGAGACGGACAGTTTCCTACGAGCAGTACTTC.

The V call is TRBV30, the J call TRBJ1-2; no clear D. Germline CDR1 GTSNPN, CDR2 SVGIG (reference sequence). The CDR3 runs 14 residues. The V and J ends lost 3 bases and 3 bases respectively, with 14 bases between them. The CDR3 DNA follows: TGTGCCTGGAGAGCGGGAGATTTGGACTATGGCTACACCTTC. Its translation is CAWRAGDLDYGYTF.

V gene TRBV6-1 combines with J gene TRBJ1-1, with D tentatively TRBD1 (6 bases). CDR3 size: 16 residues. The V end was cut by 2 bases, the J end by 4 bases, with 17 bases between. Germline values: CDR1 MNHNS, CDR2 SASEGT. CDR3 protein: CASSERSPGGVTEAFF. CDR3 sequence (DNA): TGTGCCAGCAGTGAAAGGTCCCCCGGGGGCGTCACTGAAGCTTTCTTT.

The chain links TRBV10-3 to TRBJ1-4, with D tentatively TRBD1 (5 bases). V gave up 2 bases and J gave up 0 bases, with 10 bases separating them. Germline V CDR1 and CDR2: ENHRY, SYGVKD. The CDR3 covers 16 residues. The CDR3 loop is CAISEDRTATNEKLFF. The DNA for the CDR3 is TGTGCCATCAGTGAGGACAGAACGGCAACTAATGAAAAACTGTTTTTT.

This sequence joins TRBV5-4 and TRBJ2-5; the D is unclear. This CDR3 region has 12 residues. Trimming cost V 4 bases and J 5 bases, with 9 bases left between them. Germline CDR1 and CDR2: SGHNT and YYREEE (reference sequence). CDR3 residues: CASSLDTETQYF. The CDR3 DNA reads TGTGCCAGCAGCCTCGACACGGAGACCCAGTACTTC.

CDR3 sequence reads: CASSPLPQTGGQQYF. The CDR3 DNA reads TGTGCCAGCTCACCACTCCCCCAGACAGGGGGCCAGCAGTACTTC. This chain connects TRBV18 to TRBJ2-7; 10 bases line up with TRBD1. Germline trimming cut 1 base from V and 8 bases from J; bases unmatched to any gene: 8. The germline V gene has CDR1 KGHSH and CDR2 LQKENI. The CDR3 runs 15 residues.

The genes are TRBV10-3 and TRBJ2-2; perhaps TRBD2 as D (6 bases). Deletions cut 3 bases from V and 0 bases from J, with 20 bases between. The CDR3 has 19 amino acids. Germline V lookup: CDR1 ENHRY, CDR2 SYGVKD. The chain's CDR3 is CAISDQQGLKYSNTGELFF. In nucleotides, the CDR3 is TGTGCCATCAGTGACCAGCAAGGACTAAAATACTCGAACACCGGGGAGCTGTTTTTT.

V is TRBV7-9 and J is TRBJ2-2; 8 positions match TRBD2. The V gene end was trimmed by 3 bases and the J gene end by 5 bases; junction bases not matched to a gene: 5. The CDR3 length is 15 residues. Germline-derived CDR1 and CDR2 are SEHNR and FQNEAQ (reference sequence). The CDR3 DNA sequence: TGTGCCAGCAGCTTGGCGGGGGGAATTACCGGGGAGCTGTTTTTT. Its protein is CASSLAGGITGELFF.

This chain uses TRBV21-1 with TRBJ1-1. TRBV21-1 is noted as a pseudogene. There are 15 residues in the CDR3. The chain's CDR3 is CASSKVRGRNTEAFF. In nucleotides, the CDR3 is TGTGCCAGCAGCAAAGTCCGGGGGCGGAACACTGAAGCTTTCTTT.

This clone has just one count. This rearrangement joins TRBV6-2 or TRBV6-3 to TRBJ1-5; weak D call: TRBD1 (5 bases). The CDR3 runs 17 residues. The V gene's germline CDR1 is MNHEY and CDR2 SVGEGT. The ends were cut back, 5 bases at V and 6 bases at J, with 23 bases in the middle. CDR3 nucleotides: TGTGCCAGCAGTGAGTTTCCAGGGTTTAGTCGATTTCAGCCCCAGCATTTT. Protein: CASSEFPGFSRFQPQHF.

In regard to this clone: At one of its ends the junction is not consistent with the germline gene, which may arise from a read error. The chain links TRBV4-1 to TRBJ2-7, with D perhaps being TRBD1 or TRBD2 (5 bases each). Germline V lookup: CDR1 MGHRA, CDR2 YSYEKL. The CDR3 loop spans 13 amino acids. The CDR3, as DNA: TGCGCCAGCAGTCAAGGGACGACGCGCGAGCAGTACTTC. Its translation: CASSQGTTREQYF.

V gene TRBV30 combines with J gene TRBJ2-5, with 9 bases matching TRBD2. This CDR3 is 15 amino acids long. Losses at the gene ends were 0 bases for V and 4 bases for J; bases not matched to a gene: 6. CDR1 and CDR2 from the germline V gene are GTSNPN and SVGIG (reference sequence). CDR3 sequence: CAWSVGLAGSETQYF. The CDR3 bases are TGTGCCTGGAGTGTAGGGCTAGCGGGATCAGAGACCCAGTACTTC.

V usage is TRBV5-1 and J usage is TRBJ1-5; TRBD1 aligns across 8 bases. Per the germline V gene, CDR1 is SGHRS and CDR2 is YFSETQ. J was trimmed by 6 bases and V by 4 bases; bases with no gene match: 6. CDR3 length: 14 amino acids. The CDR3 nucleotides read TGCGCCAGCAGCACCGGACAGGGAGGTCAGCCCCAGCATTTT. Its translation is CASSTGQGGQPQHF.

This clone has a handful of counts. This same CDR3 is encoded by further DNA sequences in the sample. V and J are TRBV27 and TRBJ1-6; D gene ambiguous. The V end lost 4 bases, the J end lost 8 bases, and 9 bases lay between the germline ends. Germline CDR1 and CDR2: MNHEY and SMNVEV (reference sequence). The CDR3 is 13 amino acids. The CDR3 DNA is TGTGCCAGCAGTTGGCGAGATTATTCACCCCTCCACTTT. Protein product: CASSWRDYSPLHF.

The table lists this clone with a few counts. V and J are TRBV3-1 (or the pseudogene TRBV3-2) and TRBJ1-2; TRBD1 aligns across 7 bases. V was clipped by 1 base and J by 2 bases; unmatched bases: 4. This CDR3 has 15 residues. From germline, CDR1 is LGHDT and CDR2 YNNKEL (reference sequence). CDR3 amino acids: CASSQGGQRNYGYTF. CDR3 sequence (DNA): TGTGCCAGCAGCCAAGGGGGACAGAGAAACTATGGCTACACCTTC.

The rearrangement joins TRBV3-1 (or the pseudogene TRBV3-2) to TRBJ2-7; D might be TRBD2 (5 bases). Germline CDR1 and CDR2: LGHDT and YNNKEL (reference sequence). The CDR3 is made up of 15 amino acids. Trimming left V 3 bases short and J 3 bases short, with 15 bases between. CDR3 sequence: CASSHQRGYIYEQYF. The CDR3 DNA sequence: TGTGCCAGCAGCCATCAGCGAGGGTATATCTACGAGCAGTACTTC.

There are a few counts of this clone. The rearrangement uses TRBV9 and TRBJ2-5; TRBD2 matches at 8 bases. The CDR3 is 16 amino acids. Trimming took 3 bases from V and 0 from J; bases not matched to a gene: 7. Germline lookup yields CDR1 SGDLS and CDR2 YYNGEE. The CDR3 DNA is TGTGCCAGCAGCGAAATAGCGGGGAGGAACCAAGAGACCCAGTACTTC. Amino acid sequence: CASSEIAGRNQETQYF.

The rearrangement links TRBV5-4 to TRBJ1-2; D is perhaps TRBD1 (5 bases). The CDR3 spans 16 residues. Trimming took 4 bases from V and 2 from J, leaving 18 bases between them. Per the germline V gene, CDR1 is SGHNT and CDR2 is YYREEE (reference sequence). CDR3 residues: CASSLITGRRNYGYTF. CDR3 bases: TGTGCCAGCAGCCTTATTACGGGACGGAGAAACTATGGCTACACCTTC.

This sequence joins TRBV28 and TRBJ2-2, with D unclear. Germline V gives CDR1 MDHEN, CDR2 SYDVKM. The ends were cut back, 1 base at V and 3 bases at J, with 3 bases in the middle. The CDR3 is 13 amino acids. CDR3 protein: CASSLSYTGELFF. The DNA for the CDR3 is TGTGCCAGCAGTTTATCTTACACCGGGGAGCTGTTTTTT.

In DNA, the CDR3 is TGTGCCAGCAGTGCCCGCTCTAGGGGGTTCCCGCGCACTGAAGCTTTCTTT. Its protein is CASSARSRGFPRTEAFF. The gene calls are TRBV6-1 and TRBJ1-1; possibly TRBD1 for D (6 bases). V dropped 4 bases and J dropped 4 bases, with 22 bases sitting between them. From germline, CDR1 is MNHNS and CDR2 SASEGT. This CDR3 spans 17 amino acids.

This rearrangement joins TRBV5-6 to TRBJ1-2, with D tentatively TRBD1 (6 bases). V lost 4 bases and J 6 bases, leaving 16 bases between the germline ends. From germline, CDR1 is SGHDT and CDR2 YYEEEE. There are 14 residues in the CDR3. In DNA form, the CDR3 reads TGTGCCAGCAGCCGGGTCGGGACAACTAATGGCTACACCTTC. Translating gives CASSRVGTTNGYTF.

The CDR3 DNA reads as TGTGCCAGCTCATCGTTTGTCTACGAGCAGTACTTC. It encodes CASSSFVYEQYF. The chain combines TRBV11-2 with TRBJ2-7; no clear D gene. V was trimmed by 8 bases and J by 3 bases, leaving 11 bases between them. This CDR3 contains 12 residues. CDR1 and CDR2 (germline): SGHAT, FQNNGV.

This sequence joins TRBV27 and TRBJ1-1; D not resolved. Germline loops: CDR1 MNHEY, CDR2 SMNVEV (reference sequence). This CDR3 region has 13 residues. V shed 5 bases and J shed 0 bases, with 7 bases lying between them. In DNA form, the CDR3 reads TGTGCCAGCAGTCCCCGAATGAACACTGAAGCTTTCTTT. Amino acid sequence: CASSPRMNTEAFF.

This clone has only a few counts. The chain couples TRBV18 to TRBJ1-5; D unclear. This CDR3 region has 14 residues. Germline V CDR1 and CDR2: KGHSH, LQKENI. Trimming cost V 6 bases and J 2 bases, with 11 bases left between them. CDR3 region: CASSSRQGNQPQHF. In nucleotides, the CDR3 is TGTGCCAGCTCGTCGCGGCAGGGCAATCAGCCCCAGCATTTT.

This chain links TRBV19 with TRBJ2-7; D ambiguous. With 5 bases removed from V and 2 bases from J, the gap between germline ends came to 10 bases. The CDR3 totals 13 residues. Looked up from germline, CDR1 is LNHDA and CDR2 is SQIVND (reference sequence). The CDR3 is CASSQAAPYEQYF. In nucleotides, the CDR3 is TGTGCCAGTAGTCAGGCGGCCCCCTACGAGCAGTACTTC.